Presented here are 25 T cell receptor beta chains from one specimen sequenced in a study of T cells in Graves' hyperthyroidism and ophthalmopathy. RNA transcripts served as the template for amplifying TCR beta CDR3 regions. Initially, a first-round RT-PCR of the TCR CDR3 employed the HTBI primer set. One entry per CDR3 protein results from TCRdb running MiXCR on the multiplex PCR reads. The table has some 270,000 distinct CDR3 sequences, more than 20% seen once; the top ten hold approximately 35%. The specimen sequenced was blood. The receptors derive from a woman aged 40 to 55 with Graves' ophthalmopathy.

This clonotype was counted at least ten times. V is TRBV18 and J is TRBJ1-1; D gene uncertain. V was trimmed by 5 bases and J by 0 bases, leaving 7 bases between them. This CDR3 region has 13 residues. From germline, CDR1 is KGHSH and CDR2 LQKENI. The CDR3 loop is CASSITVNTEAFF. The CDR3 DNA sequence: TGTGCCAGCTCAATTACAGTGAACACTGAAGCTTTCTTT.

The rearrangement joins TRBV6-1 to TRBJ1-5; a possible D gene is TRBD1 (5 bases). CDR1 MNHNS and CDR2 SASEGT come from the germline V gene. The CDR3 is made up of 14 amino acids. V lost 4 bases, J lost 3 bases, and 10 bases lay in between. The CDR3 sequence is CASSAGPFNQPQHF. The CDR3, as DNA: TGTGCCAGCAGTGCGGGACCCTTCAATCAGCCCCAGCATTTT.

The CDR3: CASSERTGGEQYF. The CDR3 coding sequence is TGTGCCAGCAGCGAGAGAACAGGGGGCGAGCAGTACTTC. The J gene is TRBJ2-7, the V gene TRBV9; 8 bases align to TRBD1. Germline-derived CDR1 and CDR2 are SGDLS and YYNGEE. V shed 3 bases, J shed 6 bases, and the junction held 5 bases outside the gene matches. The CDR3 is 13 amino acids.

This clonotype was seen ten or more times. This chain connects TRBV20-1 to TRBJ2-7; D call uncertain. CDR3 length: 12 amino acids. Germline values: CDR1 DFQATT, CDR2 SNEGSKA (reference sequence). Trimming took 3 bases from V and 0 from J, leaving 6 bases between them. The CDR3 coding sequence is TGCAGTGCTAGGGGGTTCTCCTACGAGCAGTACTTC. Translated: CSARGFSYEQYF.

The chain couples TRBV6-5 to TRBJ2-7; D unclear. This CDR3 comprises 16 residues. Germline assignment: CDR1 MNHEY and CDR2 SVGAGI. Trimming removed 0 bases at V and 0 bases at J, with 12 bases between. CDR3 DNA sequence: TGTGCCAGCAGTTACTCGAGGCAGGTGAGCTCCTACGAGCAGTACTTC. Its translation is CASSYSRQVSSYEQYF.

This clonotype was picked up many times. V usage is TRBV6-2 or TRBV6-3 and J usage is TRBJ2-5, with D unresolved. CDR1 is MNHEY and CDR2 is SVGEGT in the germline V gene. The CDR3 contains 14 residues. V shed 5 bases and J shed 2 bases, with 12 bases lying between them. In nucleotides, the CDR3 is TGTGCCAGCAGTGTGGTGGGGTCACAAGAGACCCAGTACTTC. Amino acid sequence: CASSVVGSQETQYF.

CDR3: CASTPTSGTRYEQYF. For the CDR3, the DNA is TGTGCCAGCACCCCGACTAGCGGGACCAGGTACGAGCAGTACTTC. This sequence joins TRBV7-2 and TRBJ2-7, with TRBD2 matching 11 bases. The CDR3 contains 15 residues. The germline V gene encodes CDR1 SGHTA and CDR2 FQGNSA. Trimming removed 7 bases from V and 4 bases from J; junction bases left unmatched: 9.

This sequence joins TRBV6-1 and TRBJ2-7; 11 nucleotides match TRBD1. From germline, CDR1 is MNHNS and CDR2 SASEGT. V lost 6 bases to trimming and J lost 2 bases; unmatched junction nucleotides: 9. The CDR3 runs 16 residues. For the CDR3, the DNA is TGTGCCAGCAGCAGTCGCGGACAGGGGGCGACCTACGAGCAGTACTTC. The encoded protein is CASSSRGQGATYEQYF.

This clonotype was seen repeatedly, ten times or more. CDR3 in DNA: TGTGCCAGCAGTTTAGAGCGCACCGGGGAGCTGTTTTTT. Protein: CASSLERTGELFF. The chain is built from TRBV12-3 or TRBV12-4 and TRBJ2-2; D remains unclear. This CDR3 contains 13 residues. V lost 1 base and J 4 bases, leaving 4 bases between the germline ends.

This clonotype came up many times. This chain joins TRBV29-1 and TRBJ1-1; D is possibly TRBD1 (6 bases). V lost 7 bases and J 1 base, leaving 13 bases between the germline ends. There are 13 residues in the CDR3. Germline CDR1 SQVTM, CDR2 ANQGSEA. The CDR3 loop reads CSAWRGGNTEAFF. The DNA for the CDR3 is TGCAGCGCCTGGAGGGGGGGGAACACTGAAGCTTTCTTT.

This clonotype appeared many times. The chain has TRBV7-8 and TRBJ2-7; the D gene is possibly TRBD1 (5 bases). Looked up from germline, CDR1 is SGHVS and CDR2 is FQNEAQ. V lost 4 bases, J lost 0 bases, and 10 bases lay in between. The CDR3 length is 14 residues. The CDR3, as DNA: TGTGCCAGCAGCTCGAACAGGAACTCCTACGAGCAGTACTTC. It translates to CASSSNRNSYEQYF.

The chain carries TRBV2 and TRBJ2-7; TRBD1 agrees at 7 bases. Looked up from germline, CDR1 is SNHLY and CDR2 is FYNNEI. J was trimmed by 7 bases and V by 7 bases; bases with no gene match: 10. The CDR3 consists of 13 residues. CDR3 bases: TGTGCCAGCACCGAGGACAGGACACGGGAGCAGTACTTC. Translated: CASTEDRTREQYF.

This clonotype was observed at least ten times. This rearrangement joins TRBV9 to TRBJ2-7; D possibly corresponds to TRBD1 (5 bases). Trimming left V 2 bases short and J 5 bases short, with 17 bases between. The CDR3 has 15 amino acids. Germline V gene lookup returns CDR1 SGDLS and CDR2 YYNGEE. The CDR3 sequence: CASSVQGSGVDEQYF. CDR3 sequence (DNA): TGTGCCAGCAGCGTTCAGGGTTCAGGAGTCGACGAGCAGTACTTC.

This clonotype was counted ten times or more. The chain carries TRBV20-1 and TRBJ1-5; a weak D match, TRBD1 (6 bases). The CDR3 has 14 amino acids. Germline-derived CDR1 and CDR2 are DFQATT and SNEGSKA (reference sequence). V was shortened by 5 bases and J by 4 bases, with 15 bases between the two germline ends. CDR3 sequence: CSALSRDTNQPQHF. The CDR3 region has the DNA TGCAGTGCTCTATCCCGGGACACTAATCAGCCCCAGCATTTT.

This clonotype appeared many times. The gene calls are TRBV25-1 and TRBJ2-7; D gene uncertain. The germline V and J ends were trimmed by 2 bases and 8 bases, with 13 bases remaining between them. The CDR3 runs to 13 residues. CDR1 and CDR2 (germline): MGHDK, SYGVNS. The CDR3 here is CASSEPGETKQYF. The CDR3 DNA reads TGTGCCAGCAGTGAACCCGGTGAGACGAAGCAGTACTTC.

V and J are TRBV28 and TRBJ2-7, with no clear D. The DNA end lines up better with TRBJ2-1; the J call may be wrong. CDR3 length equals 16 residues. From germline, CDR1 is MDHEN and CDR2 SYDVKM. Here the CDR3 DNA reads TGTGCCAGCAGTTTACCCCAGCTTTCCAAAAAAAGCGAGCAGTTCTTC. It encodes CASSLPQLSKKSEQFF.

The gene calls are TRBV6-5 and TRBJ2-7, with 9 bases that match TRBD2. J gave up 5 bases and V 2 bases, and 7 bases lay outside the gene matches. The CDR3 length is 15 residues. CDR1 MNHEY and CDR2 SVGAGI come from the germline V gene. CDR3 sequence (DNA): TGTGCCAGCAGTTACGATGGCGGGAGGGTCCACGAGCAGTACTTC. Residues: CASSYDGGRVHEQYF.

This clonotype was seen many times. CDR3 region: CASSPLDSQETQYF. CDR3 nucleotide sequence: TGTGCCAGCAGTCCGCTGGACAGCCAAGAGACCCAGTACTTC. The chain combines TRBV27 with TRBJ2-5; tentatively, D is TRBD1 (6 bases). CDR3 length: 14 amino acids. Trimming left V 5 bases short and J 1 base short, with 11 bases between. The germline gives CDR1 MNHEY, CDR2 SMNVEV (reference sequence).

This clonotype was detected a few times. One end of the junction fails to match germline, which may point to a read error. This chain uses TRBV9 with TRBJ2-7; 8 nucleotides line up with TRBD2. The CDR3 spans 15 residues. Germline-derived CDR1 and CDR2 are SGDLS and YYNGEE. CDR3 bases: TGTGCCAGCGGCGTTGGAGCGGGGGTCTCCTACGAGCAGTACTTC. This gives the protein CASGVGAGVSYEQYF.

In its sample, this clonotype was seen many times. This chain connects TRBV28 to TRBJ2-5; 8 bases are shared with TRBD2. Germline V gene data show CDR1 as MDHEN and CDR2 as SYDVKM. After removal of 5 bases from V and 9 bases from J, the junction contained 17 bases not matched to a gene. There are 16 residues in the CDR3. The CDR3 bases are TGTGCCAGCAGTCCTCCCCTGGCGGGAGGCCGGGGGGCCCAGTACTTC. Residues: CASSPPLAGGRGAQYF. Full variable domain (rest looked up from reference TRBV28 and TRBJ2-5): DVKVTQSSRYLVKRTGEKVFLECVQDMDHENMFWYRQDPGLGLRLIYFSYDVKMKEKGDIPEGYSVSREKKERFSLILESASTNQTSMYLCASSPPLAGGRGAQYFGPGTRLLVL.

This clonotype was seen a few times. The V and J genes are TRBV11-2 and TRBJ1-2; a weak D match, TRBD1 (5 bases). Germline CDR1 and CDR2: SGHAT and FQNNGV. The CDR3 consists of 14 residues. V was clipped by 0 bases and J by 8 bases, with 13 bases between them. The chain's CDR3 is CASSLDPGMRGYTF. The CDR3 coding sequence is TGTGCCAGCAGCTTAGATCCAGGGATGAGGGGCTACACCTTC.

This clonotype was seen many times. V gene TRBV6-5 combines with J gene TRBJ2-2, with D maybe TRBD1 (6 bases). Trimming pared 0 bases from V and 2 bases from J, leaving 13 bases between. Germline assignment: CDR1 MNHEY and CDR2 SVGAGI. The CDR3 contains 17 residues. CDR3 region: CASSYSFGQRNTGELFF. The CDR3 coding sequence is TGTGCCAGCAGTTACTCGTTCGGACAGCGAAACACCGGGGAGCTGTTTTTT.

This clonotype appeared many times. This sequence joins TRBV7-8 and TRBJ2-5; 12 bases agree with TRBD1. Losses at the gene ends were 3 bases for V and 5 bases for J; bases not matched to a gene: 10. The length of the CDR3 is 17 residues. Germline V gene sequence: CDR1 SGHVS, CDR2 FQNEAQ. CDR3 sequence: CASSFRRDRGRWETQYF. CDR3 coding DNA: TGTGCCAGCAGCTTCCGGCGGGACAGGGGGCGGTGGGAGACCCAGTACTTC.

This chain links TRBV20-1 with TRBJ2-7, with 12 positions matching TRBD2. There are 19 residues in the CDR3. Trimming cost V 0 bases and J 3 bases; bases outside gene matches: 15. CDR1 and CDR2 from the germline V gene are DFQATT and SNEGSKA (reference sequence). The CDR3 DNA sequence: TGCAGTGCTAGAGATCCCTTTGGACTAGCGGGACCGTTTAGCTACGAGCAGTACTTC. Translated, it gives CSARDPFGLAGPFSYEQYF.

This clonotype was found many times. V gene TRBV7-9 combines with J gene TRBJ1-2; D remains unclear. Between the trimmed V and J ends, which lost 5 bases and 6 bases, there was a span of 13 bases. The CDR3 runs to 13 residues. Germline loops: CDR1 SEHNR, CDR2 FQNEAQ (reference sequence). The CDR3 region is CASSPSAGDGYTF. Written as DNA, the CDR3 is TGTGCCAGCAGCCCCTCAGCTGGTGATGGCTACACCTTC. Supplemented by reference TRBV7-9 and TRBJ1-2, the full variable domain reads DTGVSQNPRHKITKRGQNVTFRCDPISEHNRLYWYRQTLGQGPEFLTYFQNEAQLEKSRLLSDRFSAERPKGSFSTLEIQRTEQGDSAMYLCASSPSAGDGYTFGSGTRLTVV.